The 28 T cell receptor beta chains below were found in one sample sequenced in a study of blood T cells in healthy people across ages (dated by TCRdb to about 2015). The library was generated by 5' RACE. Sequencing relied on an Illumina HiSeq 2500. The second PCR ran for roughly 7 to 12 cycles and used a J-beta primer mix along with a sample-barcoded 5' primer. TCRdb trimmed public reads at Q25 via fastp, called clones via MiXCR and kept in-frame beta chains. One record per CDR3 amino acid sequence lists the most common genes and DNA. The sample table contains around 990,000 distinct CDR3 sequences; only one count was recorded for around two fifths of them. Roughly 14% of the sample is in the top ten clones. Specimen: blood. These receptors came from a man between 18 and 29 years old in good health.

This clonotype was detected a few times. CDR3: CASSQAGGGDTQYF. In DNA form, the CDR3 reads TGTGCCAGCAGCCAAGCCGGGGGCGGAGATACGCAGTATTTT. V and J are TRBV4-2 and TRBJ2-3; D may match TRBD1 or TRBD2 (6 bases each). The V gene lost 1 base and the J gene lost 5 bases, with 10 bases spanning the gap. The CDR3 loop spans 14 amino acids. Germline V lookup: CDR1 LGHNA, CDR2 YNFKEQ.

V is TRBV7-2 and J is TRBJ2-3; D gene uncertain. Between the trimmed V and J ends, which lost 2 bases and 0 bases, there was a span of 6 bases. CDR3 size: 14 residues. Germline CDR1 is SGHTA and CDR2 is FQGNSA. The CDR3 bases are TGTGCCAGCAGCTTAATAGAAAGCACAGATACGCAGTATTTT. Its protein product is CASSLIESTDTQYF. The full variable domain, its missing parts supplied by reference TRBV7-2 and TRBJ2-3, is GAGVSQSPSNKVTEKGKDVELRCDPISGHTALYWYRQSLGQGLEFLIYFQGNSAPDKSGLPSDRFSAERTGGSVSTLTIQRTQQEDSAVYLCASSLIESTDTQYFGPGTRLTVL.

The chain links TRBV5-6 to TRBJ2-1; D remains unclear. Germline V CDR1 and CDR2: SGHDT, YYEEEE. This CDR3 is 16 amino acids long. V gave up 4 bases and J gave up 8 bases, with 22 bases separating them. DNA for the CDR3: TGTGCCAGCAGCCTTGGTAGAGTGTCTCTAGAGGATGAGCAGTTCTTC. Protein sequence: CASSLGRVSLEDEQFF.

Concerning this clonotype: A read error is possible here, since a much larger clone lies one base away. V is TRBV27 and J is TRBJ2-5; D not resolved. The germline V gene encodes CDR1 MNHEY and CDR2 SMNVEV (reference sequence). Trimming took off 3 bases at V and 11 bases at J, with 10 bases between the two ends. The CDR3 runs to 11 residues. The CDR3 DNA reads TGTGCCAGCAGTTTTAAGAATGAGCAGTACTTC. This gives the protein CASSFKNEQYF.

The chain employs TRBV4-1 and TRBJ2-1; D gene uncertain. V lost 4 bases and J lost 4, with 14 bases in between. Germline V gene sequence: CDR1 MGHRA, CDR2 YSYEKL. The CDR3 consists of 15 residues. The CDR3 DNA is TGCGCCAGCAGCCGCTCTACCGCTCAGTACAATGAGCAGTTCTTC. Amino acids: CASSRSTAQYNEQFF.

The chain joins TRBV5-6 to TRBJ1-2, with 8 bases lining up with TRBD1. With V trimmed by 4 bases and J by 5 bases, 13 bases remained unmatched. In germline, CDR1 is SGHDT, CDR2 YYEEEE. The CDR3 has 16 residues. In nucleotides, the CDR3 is TGTGCCAGCAGCCGAGCAGGGGGCACCTCCAATTATGGCTACACCTTC. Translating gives CASSRAGGTSNYGYTF.

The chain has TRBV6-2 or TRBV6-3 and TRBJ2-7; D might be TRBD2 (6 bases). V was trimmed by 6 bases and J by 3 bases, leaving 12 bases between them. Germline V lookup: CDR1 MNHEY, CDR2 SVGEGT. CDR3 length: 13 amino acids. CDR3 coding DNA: TGTGCCAGCAGGGAACACGGGAGCTACGAGCAGTACTTC. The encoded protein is CASREHGSYEQYF.

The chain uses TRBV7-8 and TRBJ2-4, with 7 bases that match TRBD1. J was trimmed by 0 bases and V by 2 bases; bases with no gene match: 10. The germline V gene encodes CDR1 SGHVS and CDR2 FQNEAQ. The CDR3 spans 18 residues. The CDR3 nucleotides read TGTGCCAGCAGCTTACAACAGGGGTTGAGACTAGCCAAAAACATTCAGTACTTC. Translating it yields CASSLQQGLRLAKNIQYF.

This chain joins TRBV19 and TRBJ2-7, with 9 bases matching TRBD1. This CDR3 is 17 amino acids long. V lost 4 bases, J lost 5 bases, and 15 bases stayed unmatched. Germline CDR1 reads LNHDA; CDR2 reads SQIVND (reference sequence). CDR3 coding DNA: TGTGCCAGTAGTACCAAAGCCGGGACAGGGCCGCGTGACGAGCAGTACTTC. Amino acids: CASSTKAGTGPRDEQYF.

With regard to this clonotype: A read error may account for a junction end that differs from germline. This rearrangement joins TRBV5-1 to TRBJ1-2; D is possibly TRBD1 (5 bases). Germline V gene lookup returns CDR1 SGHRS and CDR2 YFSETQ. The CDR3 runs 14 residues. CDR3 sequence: CASGFGQPIDGYTF. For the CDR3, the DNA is TGCGCCAGCGGCTTTGGACAACCTATTGATGGCTACACCTTC.

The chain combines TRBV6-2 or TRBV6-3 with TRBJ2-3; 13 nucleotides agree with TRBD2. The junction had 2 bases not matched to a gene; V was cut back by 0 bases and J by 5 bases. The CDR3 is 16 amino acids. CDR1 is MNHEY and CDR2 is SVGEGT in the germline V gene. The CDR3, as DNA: TGTGCCAGCAGTTACTCGACTAGCGGGGGGAGAGATACGCAGTATTTT. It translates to CASSYSTSGGRDTQYF.

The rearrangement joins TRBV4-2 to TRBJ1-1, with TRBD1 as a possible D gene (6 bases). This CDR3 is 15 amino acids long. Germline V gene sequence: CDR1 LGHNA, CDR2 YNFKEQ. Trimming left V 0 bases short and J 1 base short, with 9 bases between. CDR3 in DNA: TGTGCCAGCAGCCAAGACTTGGACAGGAACACTGAAGCTTTCTTT. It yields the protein CASSQDLDRNTEAFF.

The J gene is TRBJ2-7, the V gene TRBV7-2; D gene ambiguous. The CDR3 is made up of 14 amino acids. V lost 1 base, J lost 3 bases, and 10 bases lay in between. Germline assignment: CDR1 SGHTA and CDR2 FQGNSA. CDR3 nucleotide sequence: TGTGCCAGCAGCTTAGAAGGCAGATACTACGAGCAGTACTTC. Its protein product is CASSLEGRYYEQYF.

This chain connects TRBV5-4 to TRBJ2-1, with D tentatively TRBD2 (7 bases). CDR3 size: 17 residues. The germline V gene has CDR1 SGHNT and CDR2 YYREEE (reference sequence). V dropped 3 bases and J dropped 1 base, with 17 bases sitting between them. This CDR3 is CASSSPEGGASYNEQFF. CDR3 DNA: TGTGCCAGCAGCTCCCCTGAGGGGGGGGCTTCCTACAATGAGCAGTTCTTC.

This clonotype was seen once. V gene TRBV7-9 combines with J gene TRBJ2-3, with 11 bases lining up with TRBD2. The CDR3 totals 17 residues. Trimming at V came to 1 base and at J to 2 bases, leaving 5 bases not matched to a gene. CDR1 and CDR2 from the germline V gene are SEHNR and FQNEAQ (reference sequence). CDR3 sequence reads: CASSLGGTSGHTDTQYF. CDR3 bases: TGTGCCAGCAGCTTAGGGGGGACTAGCGGACACACAGATACGCAGTATTTT.

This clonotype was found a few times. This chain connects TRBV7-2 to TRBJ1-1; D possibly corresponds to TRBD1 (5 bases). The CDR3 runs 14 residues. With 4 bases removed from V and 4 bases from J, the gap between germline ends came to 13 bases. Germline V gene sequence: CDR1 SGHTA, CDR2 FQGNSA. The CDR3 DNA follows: TGTGCCAGCAGCTACACGCGGGGGAGCACTGAAGCTTTCTTT. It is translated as CASSYTRGSTEAFF.

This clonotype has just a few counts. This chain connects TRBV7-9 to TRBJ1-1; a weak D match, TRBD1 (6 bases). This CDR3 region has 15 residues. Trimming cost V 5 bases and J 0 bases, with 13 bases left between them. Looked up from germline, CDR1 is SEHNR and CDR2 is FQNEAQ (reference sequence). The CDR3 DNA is TGTGCCAGCAGCCTACGGGGACACTTGAACACTGAAGCTTTCTTT. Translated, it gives CASSLRGHLNTEAFF. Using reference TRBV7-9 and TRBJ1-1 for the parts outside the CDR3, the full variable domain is DTGVSQNPRHKITKRGQNVTFRCDPISEHNRLYWYRQTLGQGPEFLTYFQNEAQLEKSRLLSDRFSAERPKGSFSTLEIQRTEQGDSAMYLCASSLRGHLNTEAFFGQGTRLTVV.

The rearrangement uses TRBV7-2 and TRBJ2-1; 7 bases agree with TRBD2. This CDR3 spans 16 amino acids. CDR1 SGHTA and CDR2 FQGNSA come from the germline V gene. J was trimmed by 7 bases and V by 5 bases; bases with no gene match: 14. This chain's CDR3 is CASSPHPGLVWNEQFF. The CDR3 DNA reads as TGTGCCAGCAGCCCCCACCCCGGACTAGTTTGGAATGAGCAGTTCTTC.

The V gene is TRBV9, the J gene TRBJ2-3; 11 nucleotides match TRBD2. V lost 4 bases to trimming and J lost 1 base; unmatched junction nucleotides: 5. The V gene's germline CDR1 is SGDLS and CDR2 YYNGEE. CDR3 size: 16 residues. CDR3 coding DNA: TGTGCCAGCAGCCTTTATAGCGGGGGGGGCACAGATACGCAGTATTTT. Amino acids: CASSLYSGGGTDTQYF.

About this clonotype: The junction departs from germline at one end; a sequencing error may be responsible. For the CDR3, the DNA is TGCGCCAGCAGTTTGGGAGTGCAGGGCGCAATCTACAATGAGCAGTTCTTC. The encoded protein is CASSLGVQGAIYNEQFF. The gene calls are TRBV5-1 and TRBJ2-1, with D perhaps given as TRBD1 or TRBD2 (5 bases each). CDR3 length: 17 residues. CDR1 and CDR2 from the germline V gene are SGHRS and YFSETQ.

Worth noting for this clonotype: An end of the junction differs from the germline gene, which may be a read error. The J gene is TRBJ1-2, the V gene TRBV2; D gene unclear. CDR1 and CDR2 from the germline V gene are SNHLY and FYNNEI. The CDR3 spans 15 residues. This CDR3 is CVSSEGTARGYGYTF. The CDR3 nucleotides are TGTGTCAGCAGTGAGGGTACAGCCCGCGGCTATGGCTACACCTTC.

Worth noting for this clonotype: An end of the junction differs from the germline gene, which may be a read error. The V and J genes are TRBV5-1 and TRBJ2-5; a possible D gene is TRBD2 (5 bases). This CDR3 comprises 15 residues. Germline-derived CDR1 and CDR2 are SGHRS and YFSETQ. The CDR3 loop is CASSFRGLYQETRYF. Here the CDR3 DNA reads TGCGCCAGCAGCTTCCGAGGACTCTACCAAGAGACCCGGTACTTC.

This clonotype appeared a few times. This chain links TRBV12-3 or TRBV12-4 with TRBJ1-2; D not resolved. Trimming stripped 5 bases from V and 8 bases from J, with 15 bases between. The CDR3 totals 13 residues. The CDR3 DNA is TGTGCCAGCAGTCAGACATCCGGAAGAGGCTACACCTTC. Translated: CASSQTSGRGYTF.

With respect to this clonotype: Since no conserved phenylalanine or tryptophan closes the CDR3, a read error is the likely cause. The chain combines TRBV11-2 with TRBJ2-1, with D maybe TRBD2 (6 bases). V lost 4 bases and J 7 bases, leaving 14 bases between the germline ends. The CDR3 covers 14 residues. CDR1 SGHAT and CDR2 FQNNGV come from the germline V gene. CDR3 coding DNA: TGTGCCAGCAGCTCCCCGACTAGACAGAATGAGCAGTTCTTA. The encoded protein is CASSSPTRQNEQFL.

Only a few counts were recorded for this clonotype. In DNA, the CDR3 is TGTGCCAGCAGTTACTCGGGGGTAGGGAACACTGAAGCTTTCTTT. It translates to CASSYSGVGNTEAFF. The rearrangement links TRBV6-5 to TRBJ1-1, with D perhaps matching TRBD1 (5 bases). CDR3 length: 15 amino acids. Germline V gives CDR1 MNHEY, CDR2 SVGAGI. Trimming cost V 0 bases and J 1 base, with 9 bases left between them.

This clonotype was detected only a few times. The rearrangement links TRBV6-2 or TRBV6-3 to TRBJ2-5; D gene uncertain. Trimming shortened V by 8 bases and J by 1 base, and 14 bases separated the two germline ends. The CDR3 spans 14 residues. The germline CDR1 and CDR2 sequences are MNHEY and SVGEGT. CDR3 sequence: CASRRLAFQETQYF. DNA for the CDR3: TGTGCCAGCCGAAGGTTGGCATTCCAAGAGACCCAGTACTTC.

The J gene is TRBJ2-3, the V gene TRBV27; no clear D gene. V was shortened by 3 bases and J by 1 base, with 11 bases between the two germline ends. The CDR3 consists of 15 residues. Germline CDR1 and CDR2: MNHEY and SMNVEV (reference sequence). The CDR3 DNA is TGTGCCAGCAGTTTCAGACCAAGGGGCACAGATACGCAGTATTTT. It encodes CASSFRPRGTDTQYF.

The CDR3 DNA sequence: TGTGCCAGCAGCCAATTTGGGGGGGCCTCCTACAATGAGCAGTACTTC. As protein: CASSQFGGASYNEQYF. The J gene is TRBJ2-1, the V gene TRBV14; D perhaps matches TRBD2 (7 bases). The assigned J gene may be wrong: the sequence end matches TRBJ2-7 better. The CDR3 is 16 residues long. The V gene's germline CDR1 is SGHDN and CDR2 FVKESK.